This T cell receptor beta chain was identified in a study of T cell responses to AZD1222 COVID-19 vaccine. Clones were sequenced by immunoSEQ multiplex PCR, and TCRdb holds only the in-frame ones, with some missing. Among some 80,000 clones listed, around 80% were seen once. The CDR3 runs to 15 residues. Germline assignment: CDR1 MNHEY and CDR2 SVGAGI. V lost 8 bases and J lost 3; bases outside the gene matches: 12. The chain couples TRBV6-5 to TRBJ2-7; 8 nucleotides match TRBD2. This material consisted of peripheral blood, taken 28 days after the second dose of the MenACWY control vaccine. The origin of this receptor is an adult who received the MenACWY meningococcal vaccine as a control. The CDR3 loop is CASGGSGTSYYEQYF. The CDR3 DNA is TGTGCCAGCGGGGGGTCGGGGACTAGTTACTACGAGCAGTACTTC.